This T cell receptor beta chain was recorded in a study of T cell responses to AZD1222 COVID-19 vaccine. Trimming cost V 6 bases and J 4 bases, with 15 bases left between them. Germline CDR1 reads MNHEY; CDR2 reads SVGAGI. This CDR3 region has 15 residues. Second-dose groups at about 4 or about 12 weeks were pooled. Study findings and constraints: An increase in Spike-specific TCR breadth and depth was observed after two AZD1222 doses. Variant regions that are unmutated are reportedly the target of nearly half of spike-specific TCRs. Clonal diversity may have been underestimated, and the donors were mostly white British, with more females than males.

This table comes from immunoSEQ multiplex PCR, and its TCRdb copy is limited to in-frame clones, with some not included. Among roughly 99,000 clones listed, nearly 90% were seen once. With regard to this clone: Its antigen remains unidentified.

The rearrangement links TRBV6-5 to TRBJ1-4; D may be TRBD1 (6 bases). Sample: peripheral blood, taken 28 days after the second AZD1222 dose. The receptor was isolated from an adult who received the AZD1222 COVID-19 vaccine. For the CDR3, the DNA is TGTGCCAGCAGCCGTGGACAGATAGTTAATGAAAAACTGTTTTTT. Translating gives CASSRGQIVNEKLFF.